This TCR beta chain was found in a study of blood T cells in healthy people across ages (dated by TCRdb to the mid-2010s). In terms of the full investigation: In model experiments, template switching captured about one uniquely barcoded TCR beta cDNA molecule for every two T cells. Using deep sequencing normalized with unique cDNA molecular identifiers, the study measured how TCR beta repertoire diversity changes with age. The donors were divided into four age groups: young (average around 17 years), middle-aged (approximately 41), aged (approximately 59) and long-lived (roughly 82). Using the same blood draw, the study looked at two additional independent replicas of 1 million unique cDNA reads for two donors, one aged 18 to 30 and the other aged 80 or older.

Receptors were amplified or captured by 5' RACE. Sequencing relied on an Illumina HiSeq 2500. A second roughly 6 to 12 cycle PCR used a sample-barcoded 5' primer and a J-beta primer mix. A unique molecular identifier was introduced onto each TCR beta cDNA molecule by a template-switch 5' adaptor carrying 12 random nucleotides. Each sample yielded at least 2.5 million CDR3-containing paired-end reads. First-strand cDNA was synthesized from all RNA with the Mint cDNA synthesis kit, primed by a TRBC-specific oligonucleotide. All cDNA was treated with uracil-DNA glycosylase and then went through a first 18-cycle PCR with the universal primers M1SS and BC2_uni_R. In the authors' own workflow: For normalization, 1 million high-quality reads, each with a distinct molecular identifier, were randomly selected from each sample. Instead of being binned into consensus sequences, reads with shared molecular identifiers were discarded. MiTCR, run with a Q25 quality threshold and the strictest error-elimination algorithm, handled CDR3 identification, clonotype clustering and error correction. A nonparametric unseen species model with Euler transformation was used to estimate a lower bound on total TCR beta diversity. TCRdb passed the public sequencing reads through fastp at Q25 and MiXCR, retaining productive beta sequences. Entries are consolidated by CDR3 protein sequence, retaining the most common genes and DNA. These V and J calls derive from TCRdb rather than the authors' analysis. Across this sample there are over 500,000 distinct CDR3 sequences, with 27% seen only once. The ten largest clones take up over 3.5% of the sample.

Via the germline V gene, CDR1 is SGDLS and CDR2 YYNGEE. Including the terminal cysteine and phenylalanine, the CDR3 comprises 14 residues. Only CDR3 DNA is held: 42 bases, read in frame from base 1. Between the V and J ends, shortened by 4 bases and 1 base respectively, the junction contains 11 bases. Summary of the overall study and its limitations: Estimates of total diversity based on one million sequenced T cells were regarded as lower bounds and as underestimates. Because profiling used bulk unsorted PBMCs, naive and antigen-experienced compartments could not be compared conclusively. Compared with the aged group, more naive CD4+ T cells, fewer expanded clones and increased TCR diversity were shown by the long-lived group, suggesting age selection. There was a strong correlation between observed TCR beta diversity and the percentage of naive T cells measured by flow cytometry. The CMV infection status of donors was not known, potentially confounding age-related changes in expanded clonotypes. As age increased, observed TCR beta diversity per million T cells dropped in a roughly linear way, and a significant reduction was already evident by age 40.

On this clonotype itself: Its antigen remains unidentified. Per-base qualities were not stored, and no clone one base away is much larger.

Systemically healthy Caucasian individuals from Russia, 39 in total and aged about 6 to 100 years, were included as donors. Roughly 9 milliliters of peripheral blood were drawn from each donor into EDTA-treated Vacutainer tubes. Ficoll-Paque density-gradient centrifugation was used to isolate PBMCs, with at least 7 million per sample. Total RNA was extracted from PBMCs with Trizol reagent, with at least 5.5 micrograms obtained per sample. Naive CD45RAhigh/CD27high T cell percentages were measured by flow cytometry on a PBMC aliquot from every donor. The sample was also linked to a second study, of T cells of mothers and their children. As the second paper documents: The donors were nine systemically healthy Caucasian individuals, made up of three mothers and their six children. cDNA synthesis consumed the entire amount of extracted RNA, loaded at around 1.5 ug RNA in each 15 ul reaction. In the second PCR, the M1S primer added sample barcodes and 2-4 random nucleotides. Over 9.5 million TCR beta CDR3 reads were obtained for each mother, and millions of reads were obtained for each child. Thymic selection similarly shapes TCR recombination output in related and unrelated pairs, with minor effect from inherited differences. Normalized repertoire overlap was always slightly but never significantly higher in related than unrelated mother-child pairs. No persistent microchimeric T cell clones were detected, at a sensitivity of approximately 100 clones per million clonotypes. The study used deep NGS to compare TCR beta repertoires of mothers and children, seeking features distinguishing related mother-child pairs from unrelated individuals. Mothers averaged 40 +/- 4 years of age and children averaged around 10 +/- 4 years. After adapters were ligated using NEBNext reagents, the libraries underwent 100+100 nt paired-end sequencing on an Illumina HiSeq 2000. To avoid cross-contamination, the mother libraries and the child libraries were prepared a month apart and sequenced in separate runs. Each donor had between roughly 450,000 and 2,100,000 distinct TCR beta clonotypes identified. Naive TCR beta clonotypes were estimated from low-frequency clonotypes matched to each donor's FACS-determined naive share, without sorting.

The material sequenced was blood. This chain is built from TRBV9 and TRBJ1-1, with no reliable assignment of the D segment. The sequence came from a boy aged 2 to 9 in good health. The CDR3 sequence is CASSKIQRNTEAFF. The DNA reads TGTGCCAGCAGCAAGATACAGAGGAACACTGAAGCTTTCTTT. With all but the CDR3 taken from the reference TRBV9 and TRBJ1-1 genes, the full variable domain is: DSGVTQTPKHLITATGQRVTLRCSPRSGDLSVYWYQQSLDQGLQFLIQYYNGEERAKGNILERFSAQQFPDLHSELNLSSLELGDSALYFCASSKIQRNTEAFFGQGTRLTVV.